This T cell receptor (beta chain) is drawn from a study of human thymus T cells. Profiled with immunoSEQ multiplex PCR; TCRdb holds only in-frame clones, not every one. The table shows roughly 130,000 clones, with around 94% occurring only once. Thymic tissue was derived from resections collected during corrective heart surgery. The receptor's source is a boy under two years old with a congenital heart defect but otherwise immunologically healthy. The sequenced sample consisted of thymus tissue.

CDR3 region: CASSQDGGAEAFF. The CDR3 coding sequence is TGCGCCAGCAGCCAAGATGGCGGGGCCGAAGCTTTCTTT. V usage is TRBV4-3 and J usage is TRBJ1-1; perhaps TRBD1 as D (5 bases). CDR3 size: 13 residues. Germline CDR1 and CDR2: LGHNA and YSLEER. V shed 0 bases and J shed 8 bases, with 10 bases lying between them.